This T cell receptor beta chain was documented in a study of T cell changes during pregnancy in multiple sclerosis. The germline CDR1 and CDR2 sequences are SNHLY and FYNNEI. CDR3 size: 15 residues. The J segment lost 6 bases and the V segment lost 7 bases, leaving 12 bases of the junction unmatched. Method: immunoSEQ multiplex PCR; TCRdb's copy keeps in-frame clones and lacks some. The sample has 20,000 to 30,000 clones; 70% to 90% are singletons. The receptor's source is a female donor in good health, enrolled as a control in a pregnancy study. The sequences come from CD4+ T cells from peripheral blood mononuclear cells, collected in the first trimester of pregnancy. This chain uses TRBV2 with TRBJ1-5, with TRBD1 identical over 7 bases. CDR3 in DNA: TGTGCCAGCATGACAGGGACCGGGGTCAGTCAGCCCCAGCATTTT. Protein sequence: CASMTGTGVSQPQHF.